Below, one TCR beta chain is given with its context. As yet, its antigen is unknown. The data belong to a study of cytomegalovirus exposure and HLA in healthy donors. Overall study: Ancestry clustering placed about 86% of 300 to 400 genotyped donors in the Caucasian-associated cluster. Overall study findings and caveats: Trimming of TCR beta V- and J-genes showed a link, identified in a later analysis, to a missense DCLRE1C variant.

The CDR3 runs to 14 residues. Germline loops: CDR1 SGDLS, CDR2 YYNGEE. After removal of 0 bases from V and 6 bases from J, the junction contained 5 bases not matched to a gene. Researchers ran the PCR with 60 Vbeta and 13 Jbeta primers. Profiled with immunoSEQ multiplex PCR; TCRdb holds only in-frame clones, not every one. This sample's table reports around 100,000 clones. This chain connects TRBV9 to TRBJ1-2, with 7 bases that match TRBD1. The sample was PBMCs. This receptor was obtained from a man aged 45-65 years in good health and CMV-seronegative. This CDR3 is CASSVDGTEHGYTF. CDR3 in DNA: TGTGCCAGCAGCGTAGACGGGACAGAGCATGGCTACACCTTC.